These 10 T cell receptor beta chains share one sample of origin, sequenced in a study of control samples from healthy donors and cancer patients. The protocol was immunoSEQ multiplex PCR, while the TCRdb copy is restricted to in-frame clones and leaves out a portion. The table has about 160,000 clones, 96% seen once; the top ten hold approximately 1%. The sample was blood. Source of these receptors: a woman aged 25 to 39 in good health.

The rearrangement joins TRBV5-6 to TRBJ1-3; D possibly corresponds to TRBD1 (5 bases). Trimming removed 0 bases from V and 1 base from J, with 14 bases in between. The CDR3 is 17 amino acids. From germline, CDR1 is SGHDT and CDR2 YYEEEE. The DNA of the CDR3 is TGTGCCAGCAGCTTGGTTGCCAGGGAGAGGTCTGGAAACACCATATATTTT. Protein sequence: CASSLVARERSGNTIYF.

CDR3 in DNA: TGTGCCAGCAGTTTGCAGGGGGGGGACAAACCCCATCCGCAGTATTTT. This gives the protein CASSLQGGDKPHPQYF. This rearrangement joins TRBV27 to TRBJ2-3, with D perhaps TRBD1 or TRBD2 (7 bases each). The CDR3 consists of 16 residues. The V gene's germline CDR1 is MNHEY and CDR2 SMNVEV (reference sequence). Trimming shortened V by 3 bases and J by 10 bases, and 23 bases separated the two germline ends.

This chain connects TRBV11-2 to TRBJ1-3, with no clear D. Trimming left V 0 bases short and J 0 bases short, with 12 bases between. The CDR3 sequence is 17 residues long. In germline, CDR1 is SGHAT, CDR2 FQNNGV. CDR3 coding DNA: TGTGCCAGCAGCTTAGATCGTCGCAGGTCCTCTGGAAACACCATATATTTT. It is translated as CASSLDRRRSSGNTIYF.

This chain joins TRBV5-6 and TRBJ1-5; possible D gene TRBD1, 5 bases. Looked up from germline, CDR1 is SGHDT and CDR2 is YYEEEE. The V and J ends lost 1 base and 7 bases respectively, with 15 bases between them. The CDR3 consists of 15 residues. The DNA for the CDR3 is TGTGCCAGCAGCTTGAGGCAGGGTGCGCAACAGCCCCAGCATTTT. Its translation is CASSLRQGAQQPQHF.

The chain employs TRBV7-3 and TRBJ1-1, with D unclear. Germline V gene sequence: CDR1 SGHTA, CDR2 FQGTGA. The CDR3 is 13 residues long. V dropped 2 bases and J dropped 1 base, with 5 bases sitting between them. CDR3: CASSLLGNTEAFF. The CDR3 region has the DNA TGTGCCAGCAGCTTATTGGGGAACACTGAAGCTTTCTTT.

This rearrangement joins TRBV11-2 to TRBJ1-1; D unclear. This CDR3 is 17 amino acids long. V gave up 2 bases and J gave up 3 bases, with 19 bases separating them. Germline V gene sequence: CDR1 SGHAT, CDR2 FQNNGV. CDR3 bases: TGTGCCAGCAGCTTATACAGCCTCCGAAGCCAGGACACTGAAGCTTTCTTT. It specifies CASSLYSLRSQDTEAFF.

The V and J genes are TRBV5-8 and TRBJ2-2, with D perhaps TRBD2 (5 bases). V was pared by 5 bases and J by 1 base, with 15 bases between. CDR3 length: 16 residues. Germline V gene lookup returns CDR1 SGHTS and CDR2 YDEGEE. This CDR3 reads CASRPPGVGNTGELFF. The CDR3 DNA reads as TGTGCCAGCAGGCCCCCCGGGGTAGGGAACACCGGGGAGCTGTTTTTT. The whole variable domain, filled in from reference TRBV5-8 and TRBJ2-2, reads EAGVTQSPTHLIKTRGQQATLRCSPISGHTSVYWYQQALGLGLQFLLWYDEGEERNRGNFPPRFSGRQFPNYSSELNVNALELEDSALYLCASRPPGVGNTGELFFGEGSRLTVL.

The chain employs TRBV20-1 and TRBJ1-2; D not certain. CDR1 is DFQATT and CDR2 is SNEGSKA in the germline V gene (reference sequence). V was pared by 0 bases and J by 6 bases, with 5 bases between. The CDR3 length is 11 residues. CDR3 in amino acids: CSARDRHGYTF. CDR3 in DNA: TGCAGTGCTAGAGATAGGCATGGCTACACCTTC.

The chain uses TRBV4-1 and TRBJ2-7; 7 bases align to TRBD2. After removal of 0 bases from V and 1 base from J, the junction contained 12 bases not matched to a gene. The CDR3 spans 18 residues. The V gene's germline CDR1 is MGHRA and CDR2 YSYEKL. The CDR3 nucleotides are TGCGCCAGCAGCCAAGATAAGTTTGGGGAGGGAAGATCCTACGAGCAGTACTTC. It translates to CASSQDKFGEGRSYEQYF.

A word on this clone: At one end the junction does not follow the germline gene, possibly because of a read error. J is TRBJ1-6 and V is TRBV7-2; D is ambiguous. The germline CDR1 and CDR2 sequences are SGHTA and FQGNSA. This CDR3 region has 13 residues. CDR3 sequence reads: CASSSHVVALASF. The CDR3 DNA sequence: TGTGCCAGCAGCTCTCATGTTGTGGCCTTAGCTAGCTTT.